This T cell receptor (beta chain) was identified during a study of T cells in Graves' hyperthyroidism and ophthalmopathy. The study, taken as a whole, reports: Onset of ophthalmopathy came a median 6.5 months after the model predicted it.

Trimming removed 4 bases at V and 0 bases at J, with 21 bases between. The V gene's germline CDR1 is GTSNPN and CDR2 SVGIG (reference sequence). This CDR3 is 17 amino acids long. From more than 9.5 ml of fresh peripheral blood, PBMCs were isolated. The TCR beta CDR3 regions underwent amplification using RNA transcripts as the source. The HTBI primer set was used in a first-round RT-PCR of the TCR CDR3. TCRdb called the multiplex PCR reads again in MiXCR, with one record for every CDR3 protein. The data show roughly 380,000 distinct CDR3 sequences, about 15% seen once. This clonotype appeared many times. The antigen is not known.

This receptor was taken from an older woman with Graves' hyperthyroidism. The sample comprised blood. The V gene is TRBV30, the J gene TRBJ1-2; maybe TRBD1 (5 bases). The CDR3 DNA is TGTGCCTGGAACTCCGGGACGGCCCCGACCTCTAACTATGGCTACACCTTC. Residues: CAWNSGTAPTSNYGYTF.